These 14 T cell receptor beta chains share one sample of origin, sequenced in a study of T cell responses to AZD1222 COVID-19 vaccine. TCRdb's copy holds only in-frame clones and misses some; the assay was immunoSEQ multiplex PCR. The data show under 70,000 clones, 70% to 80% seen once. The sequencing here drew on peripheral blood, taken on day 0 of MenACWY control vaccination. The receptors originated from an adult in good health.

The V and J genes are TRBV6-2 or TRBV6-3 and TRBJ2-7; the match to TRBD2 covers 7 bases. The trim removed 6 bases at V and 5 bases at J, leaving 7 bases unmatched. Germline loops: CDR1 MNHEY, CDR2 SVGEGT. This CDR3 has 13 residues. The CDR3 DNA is TGTGCCAGCAGCCCCTGGGGAGGGGACGAGCAGTACTTC. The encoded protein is CASSPWGGDEQYF.

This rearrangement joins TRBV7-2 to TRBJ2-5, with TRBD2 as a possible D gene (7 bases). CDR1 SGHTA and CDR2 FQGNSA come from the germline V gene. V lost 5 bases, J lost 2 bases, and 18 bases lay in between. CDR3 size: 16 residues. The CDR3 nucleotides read TGTGCCAGCAGCCCATCGGGGGGCCGCTTTCAAGAGACCCAGTACTTC. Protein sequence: CASSPSGGRFQETQYF.

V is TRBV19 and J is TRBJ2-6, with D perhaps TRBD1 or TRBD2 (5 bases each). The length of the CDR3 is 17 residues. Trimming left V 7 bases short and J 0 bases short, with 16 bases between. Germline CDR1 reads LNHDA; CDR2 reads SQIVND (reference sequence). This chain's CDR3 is CASMSGRESSGANVLTF. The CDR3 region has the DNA TGTGCCAGTATGAGTGGCAGGGAGAGCTCTGGGGCCAACGTCCTGACTTTC.

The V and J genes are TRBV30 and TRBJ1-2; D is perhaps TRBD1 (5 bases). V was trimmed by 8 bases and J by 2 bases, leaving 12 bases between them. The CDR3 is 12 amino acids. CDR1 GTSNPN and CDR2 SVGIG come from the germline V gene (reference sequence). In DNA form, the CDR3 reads TGTGCCGCGGGGCCCAGAAACTATGGCTACACCTTC. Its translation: CAAGPRNYGYTF.

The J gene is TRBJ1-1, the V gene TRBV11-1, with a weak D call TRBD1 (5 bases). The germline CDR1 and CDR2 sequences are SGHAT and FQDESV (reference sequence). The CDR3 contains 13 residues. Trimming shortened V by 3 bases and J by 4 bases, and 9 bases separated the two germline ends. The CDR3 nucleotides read TGTGCCAGCAGCTTCCAGGGTCCCACTGAAGCTTTCTTT. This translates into CASSFQGPTEAFF. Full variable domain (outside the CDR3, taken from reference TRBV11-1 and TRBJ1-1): EAEVAQSPRYKITEKSQAVAFWCDPISGHATLYWYRQILGQGPELLVQFQDESVVDDSQLPKDRFSAERLKGVDSTLKIQPAELGDSAMYLCASSFQGPTEAFFGQGTRLTVV.

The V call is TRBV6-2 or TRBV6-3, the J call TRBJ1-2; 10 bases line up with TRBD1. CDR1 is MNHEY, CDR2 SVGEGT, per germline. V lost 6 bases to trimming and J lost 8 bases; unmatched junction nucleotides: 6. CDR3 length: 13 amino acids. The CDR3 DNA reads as TGTGCCAGCAGACCTCGGGACAGGGGCGGCTACACCTTC. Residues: CASRPRDRGGYTF.

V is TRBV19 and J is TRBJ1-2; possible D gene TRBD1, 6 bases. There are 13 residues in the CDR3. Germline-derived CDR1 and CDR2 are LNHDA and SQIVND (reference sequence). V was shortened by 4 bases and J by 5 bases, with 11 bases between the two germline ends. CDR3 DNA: TGTGCCAGTAGTACCAAGGACAGATATGGCTACACCTTC. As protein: CASSTKDRYGYTF.

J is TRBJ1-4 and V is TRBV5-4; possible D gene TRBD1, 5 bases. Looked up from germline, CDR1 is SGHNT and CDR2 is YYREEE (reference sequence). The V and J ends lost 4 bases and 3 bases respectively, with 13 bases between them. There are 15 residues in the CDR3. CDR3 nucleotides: TGTGCCAGCAGCCCAGGGTCAGATTCTAATGAAAAACTGTTTTTT. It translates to CASSPGSDSNEKLFF.

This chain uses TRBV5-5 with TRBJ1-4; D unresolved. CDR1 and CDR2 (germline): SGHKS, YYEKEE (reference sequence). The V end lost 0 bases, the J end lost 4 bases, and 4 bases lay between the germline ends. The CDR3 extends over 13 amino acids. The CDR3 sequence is CASSLVDNEKLFF. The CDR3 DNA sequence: TGTGCCAGCAGCTTGGTAGATAATGAAAAACTGTTTTTT.

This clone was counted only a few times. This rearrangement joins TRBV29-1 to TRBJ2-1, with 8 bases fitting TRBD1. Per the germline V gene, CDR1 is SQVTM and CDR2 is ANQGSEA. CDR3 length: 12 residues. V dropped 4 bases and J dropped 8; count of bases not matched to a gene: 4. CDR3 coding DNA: TGCAGCGTTGGGCAGGGGGCTTATGAGCAGTTCTTC. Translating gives CSVGQGAYEQFF.

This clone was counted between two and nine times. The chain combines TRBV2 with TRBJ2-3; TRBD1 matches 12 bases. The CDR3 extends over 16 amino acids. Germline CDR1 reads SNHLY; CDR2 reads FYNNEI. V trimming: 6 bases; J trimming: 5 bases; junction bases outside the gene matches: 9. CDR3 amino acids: CASRLRDRGRQDTQYF. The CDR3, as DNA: TGTGCCAGCAGACTAAGGGACAGGGGGCGGCAAGATACGCAGTATTTT.

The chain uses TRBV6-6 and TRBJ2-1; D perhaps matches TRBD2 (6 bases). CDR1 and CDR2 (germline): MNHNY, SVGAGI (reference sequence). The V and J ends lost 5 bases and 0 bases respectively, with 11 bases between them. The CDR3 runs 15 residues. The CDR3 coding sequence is TGTGCCAGCAGTCAAGACGGGAGCTCCTACAATGAGCAGTTCTTC. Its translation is CASSQDGSSYNEQFF.

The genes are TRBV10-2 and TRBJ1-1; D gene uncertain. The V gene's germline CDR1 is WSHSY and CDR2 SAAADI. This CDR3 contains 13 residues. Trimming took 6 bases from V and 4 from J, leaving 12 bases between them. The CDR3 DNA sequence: TGCGCCAGCAGGCCGGGTGGCCCCACTGAAGCTTTCTTT. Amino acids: CASRPGGPTEAFF.

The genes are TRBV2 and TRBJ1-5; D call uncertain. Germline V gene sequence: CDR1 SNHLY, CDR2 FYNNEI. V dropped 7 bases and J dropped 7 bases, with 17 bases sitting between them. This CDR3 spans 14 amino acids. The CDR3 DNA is TGTGCCAGCACCATAAATGGGGATGCCCAGCCCCAGCATTTT. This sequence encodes CASTINGDAQPQHF.